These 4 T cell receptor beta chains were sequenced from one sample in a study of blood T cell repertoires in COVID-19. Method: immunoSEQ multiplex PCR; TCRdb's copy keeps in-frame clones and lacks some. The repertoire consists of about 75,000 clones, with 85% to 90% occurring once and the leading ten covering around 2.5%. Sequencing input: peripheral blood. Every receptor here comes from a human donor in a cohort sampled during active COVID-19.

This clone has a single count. The CDR3 protein is CASSHYEQYF. In nucleotides, the CDR3 is TGTGCCAGCAGCCATTACGAGCAGTACTTC. The chain links TRBV28 to TRBJ2-7; no reliable D call. This CDR3 is 10 amino acids long. Deletions cut 6 bases from V and 4 bases from J, with 4 bases between. Germline V CDR1 and CDR2: MDHEN, SYDVKM.

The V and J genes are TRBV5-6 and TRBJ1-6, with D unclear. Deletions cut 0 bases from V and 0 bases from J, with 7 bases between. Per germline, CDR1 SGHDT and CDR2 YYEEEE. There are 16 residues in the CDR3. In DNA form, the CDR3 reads TGTGCCAGCAGCTTGGCCCCGAGCTCCTATAATTCACCCCTCCACTTT. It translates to CASSLAPSSYNSPLHF.

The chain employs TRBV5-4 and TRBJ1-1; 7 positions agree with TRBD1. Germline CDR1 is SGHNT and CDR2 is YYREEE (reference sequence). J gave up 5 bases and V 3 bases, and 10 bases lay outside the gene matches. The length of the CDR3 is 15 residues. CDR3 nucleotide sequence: TGTGCCAGCAGCTGGAGTAACAGGGGAAGGACTGAAGCTTTCTTT. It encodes CASSWSNRGRTEAFF.

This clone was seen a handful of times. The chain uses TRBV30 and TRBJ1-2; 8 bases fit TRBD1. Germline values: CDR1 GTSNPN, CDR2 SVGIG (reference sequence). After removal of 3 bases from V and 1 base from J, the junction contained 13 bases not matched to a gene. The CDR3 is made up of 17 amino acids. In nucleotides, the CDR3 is TGTGCCTGGAGCACCGGACAGGGCGCAATTTTTAACTATGGCTACACCTTC. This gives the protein CAWSTGQGAIFNYGYTF.